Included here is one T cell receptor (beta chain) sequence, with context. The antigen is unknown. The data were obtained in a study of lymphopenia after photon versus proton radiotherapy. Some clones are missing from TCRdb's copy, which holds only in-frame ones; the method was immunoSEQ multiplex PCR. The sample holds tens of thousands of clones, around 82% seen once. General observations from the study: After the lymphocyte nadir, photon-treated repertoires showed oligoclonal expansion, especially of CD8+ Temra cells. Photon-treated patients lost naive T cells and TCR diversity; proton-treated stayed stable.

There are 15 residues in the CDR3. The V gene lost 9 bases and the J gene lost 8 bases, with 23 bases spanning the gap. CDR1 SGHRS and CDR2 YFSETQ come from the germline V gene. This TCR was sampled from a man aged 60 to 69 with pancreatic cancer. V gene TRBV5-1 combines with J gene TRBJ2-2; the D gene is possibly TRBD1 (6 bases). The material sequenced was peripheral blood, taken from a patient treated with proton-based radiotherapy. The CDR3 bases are TGCGCCACCAGAACACAGGGCAAGCTTTTTGGGGAGCTGTTTTTT. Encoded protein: CATRTQGKLFGELFF.